This entry lists 6 T cell receptor beta chains sequenced from one sample in a study of Tregs in tolerant kidney transplant recipients (dated by TCRdb to the late 2010s). The library was obtained by the immunoSEQ multiplex PCR assay. TCRdb retrieved this table from immuneACCESS and kept in-frame rearrangements only. Not all clones are present; in checked studies, unresolved V genes account for under half, and no reason is known for the remainder. The table for this sample lists about 64,000 clones; 70% to 90% of them were counted only once. 3.5% to 4% of the sample lies in the top ten. The meaning of the sample's time point label: 6 months after combined kidney and bone marrow transplant. Transplants used related donors with nonmyeloablative bone marrow transplantation; mixed chimerism was transient in the human trials. The specimen was CD4+ T cells from blood (PBMCs), collected 6 months after the transplant. The receptors derive from a human patient who received a combined kidney and bone marrow transplant. A transplant means some T cells may be of graft donor rather than patient origin.

This sequence joins TRBV28 and TRBJ1-5, with 11 bases matching TRBD1. V shed 5 bases and J 6 bases; nucleotides not matched to a gene: 3. CDR1 is MDHEN and CDR2 is SYDVKM in the germline V gene. CDR3 length: 14 amino acids. CDR3 residues: CASSRTGGSQPQHF. The CDR3 DNA reads as TGTGCCAGCAGTCGGACAGGGGGCAGTCAGCCCCAGCATTTT.

This rearrangement joins TRBV5-6 to TRBJ2-3, with D possibly TRBD1 on 6 matching bases. The CDR3 contains 15 residues. V gave up 4 bases and J gave up 5 bases, with 17 bases separating them. CDR1 is SGHDT, CDR2 YYEEEE, per germline. CDR3 region: CASSRKTGLRDTQYF. The CDR3 region has the DNA TGTGCCAGCAGCCGGAAAACAGGGTTAAGAGATACGCAGTATTTT. Looking up the rest from reference TRBV5-6 and TRBJ2-3 gives the full variable domain: DAGVTQSPTHLIKTRGQQVTLRCSPKSGHDTVSWYQQALGQGPQFIFQYYEEEERQRGNFPDRFSGHQFPNYSSELNVNALLLGDSALYLCASSRKTGLRDTQYFGPGTRLTVL.

This chain links TRBV19 with TRBJ1-2, with D maybe TRBD1 (5 bases). CDR3 length: 10 amino acids. V shed 5 bases and J shed 7 bases, with 5 bases lying between them. The germline CDR1 and CDR2 sequences are LNHDA and SQIVND (reference sequence). CDR3: CASSGAGYTF. CDR3 DNA sequence: TGTGCCAGTAGTGGGGCTGGCTACACCTTC.

This sequence joins TRBV21-1 and TRBJ1-4; the DNA was not used to check the table's D call, TRBD1. TRBV21-1 is shown as a pseudogene. CDR3 length: 15 amino acids. Here the CDR3 DNA reads TGTGCCAGCAGCTCGGAACAGGGTAACAATGAAAAACTGTTTTTT. It encodes CASSSEQGNNEKLFF.

The chain uses TRBV7-2 and TRBJ2-1; 11 positions agree with TRBD2. The CDR3 is made up of 15 amino acids. CDR1 is SGHTA and CDR2 is FQGNSA in the germline V gene. The V segment lost 3 bases and the J segment 6 bases; nucleotides outside the gene matches: 4. The CDR3 here is CASSLRLAGGNEQFF. The CDR3 coding sequence is TGTGCCAGCAGCTTGCGGCTAGCGGGGGGCAATGAGCAGTTCTTC.

The genes are TRBV2 and TRBJ1-4, with D uncertain. V dropped 6 bases and J dropped 0 bases, with 8 bases sitting between them. The CDR3 sequence is 14 residues long. Germline V gives CDR1 SNHLY, CDR2 FYNNEI. The CDR3 DNA reads as TGTGCCAGCAGGTACAGATCAACTAATGAAAAACTGTTTTTT. Encoded protein: CASRYRSTNEKLFF.